This note documents a single T cell receptor (beta chain) sequence. In its sample, this clonotype was seen many times. This clone's antigen is unknown. No base quality information exists; no much larger clone differs at one position. Blood bank volunteers in Maryland, USA served as the healthy controls. For unsorted PBMC libraries, 2 million PBMCs were used after storage in RNAlater at -80 degrees C until RNA extraction. PBMCs were separated from peripheral blood using Ficoll-Hypaque density gradient centrifugation and then cryopreserved in liquid nitrogen. Spanning cysteine to phenylalanine, the CDR3 consists of 14 amino acids. Only the CDR3 DNA is retained, 42 bases long and in frame from the first base. V lost 1 base and J lost 5 bases; the stretch between them is 11 bases long. The germline V gene provides CDR1 SGHDN and CDR2 FVKESK. This record belongs to a study of neurological immune-mediated disorders (dated by TCRdb to between 2019 and 2020). Background on the whole study: Using UMI-based sequencing, the study compared peripheral blood TCR-beta repertoires from patients with HTLV-I-associated myelopathy (HAM/TSP), patients with multiple sclerosis, and healthy controls. The cohort was made up of 68 subjects, consisting of some 15 HAM/TSP patients, 35 or so multiple sclerosis patients and roughly 20 healthy controls. Longitudinal samples, technical triplicates and paired sorted CD4+ and CD8+ T-cell subsets, alongside PBMC samples, were included among the approximately 99 TCR-beta libraries. The paper as a whole reports these results and caveats: No identical CDR3 amino acid sequences were shared among expanded clones across subjects, suggesting private TCR-beta repertoires in all groups. TCR clonal expansion was highest in HAM/TSP patients and lowest in MS patients, with MS patients falling below even healthy controls.

cDNA was synthesized by template-switch 5'RACE using a primer carrying a 10-nucleotide random unique molecular identifier by which each TCR transcript was tagged. Every sequencing run covered 15-18 subjects and yielded more than 160 million TCR-beta sequences. The RNeasy kit was used for extraction of total RNA. The KAPA Real-time Library Amplification kit was used to amplify TCR-beta VDJ regions with primers targeting the TCR constant region and the 5'RACE anchor. Sample indexes and Illumina adaptors were added in a first PCR, and a second PCR then increased library yield. After Ampure bead purification, the TCR product of roughly 650 bp was size-selected on a 2% E-gel SizeSelection system. Before pooling, library quality was checked on a Bioanalyzer, concentration was measured with Qubit, and libraries were quantified with the Kapa Library Quantification kit. Paired-end 2 x 150 bp sequencing of the libraries was performed on an Illumina HiSeq 2500. To increase sequence diversity, about 25-31% phiX was spiked into each library pool. The paper's data handling went like this. Quality-filtered reads were processed with the UMI-based MiGEC pipeline, which removed over 85% of raw TCR sequences during error correction. IMGT germline references were used for alignment of VDJ genes, and clonotypes were defined by a unique CDR3 amino acid sequence together with V-J genes. Clonal expansion, Shannon diversity and CDR3 relatedness (CalcPairwiseDistances, ClusterSamples) were evaluated with VDJtools, and phylogenetic trees were built with CLCbio workbench. Expanded clones were defined as having at least 8 unique UMIs, based on coefficient-of-variation modelling across technical triplicates. The public reads were quality trimmed at Q25 with fastp and then assembled into clones with MiXCR by TCRdb, keeping productive beta chains. All rows with the same CDR3 protein become a single entry with the most common DNA and genes. It is TCRdb's table, rather than the study itself, that gives the V and J calls and clone size. This sample is represented by 60,000 or so distinct CDR3 sequences; more than 9.5% of them were singletons. The top ten constitute 1.5% to 2% of the sample.

The clonotype originates from a man aged 55 to 70 in good health. The V and J segments used are TRBV14 and TRBJ1-1; TRBD1 could be the D gene, as 6 bases match. The sequenced material came from PBMCs. The CDR3: CASSQGRGGTEAFF. In nucleotide form, the sequence is TGTGCCAGCAGCCAAGGCAGGGGTGGGACTGAAGCTTTCTTT.